This TCR beta chain originates from a study of CD8 T cells in Susac syndrome. About the study: Treatment status at blood draw for the Susac syndrome patients was therapy-naive, corticosteroids, or intravenous immunoglobulin alone. Study findings and constraints: That the number of individuals in its TCR sequencing and HLA analysis was relatively small was acknowledged by the study.

Turning to this clonotype: Its specificity is unknown.

Reverse transcription of about 0.45 to 1 ug RNA was carried out with random hexamers. An immunoSEQ multiplex PCR amplified TCR beta CDR3 over 54 Vbeta and 13 Jbeta. One entry per CDR3 protein results from TCRdb running MiXCR on the immunoSEQ multiplex PCR reads. The data hold 150,000 to 200,000 distinct CDR3 sequences, with roughly 91% observed a single time. The CDR3 length is 15 residues. Germline V gene sequence: CDR1 SGHRS, CDR2 YFSETQ. V gave up 5 bases and J gave up 0 bases, with 13 bases separating them. This clonotype was obtained from a human donor with Susac syndrome. The material sequenced was CD4+ T cells from PBMCs. The chain joins TRBV5-1 to TRBJ2-3; D might be TRBD1 (6 bases). DNA of the CDR3: TGCGCCAGCAGGCCCGCAGGGGCGAGCACAGATACGCAGTATTTT. It encodes CASRPAGASTDTQYF.